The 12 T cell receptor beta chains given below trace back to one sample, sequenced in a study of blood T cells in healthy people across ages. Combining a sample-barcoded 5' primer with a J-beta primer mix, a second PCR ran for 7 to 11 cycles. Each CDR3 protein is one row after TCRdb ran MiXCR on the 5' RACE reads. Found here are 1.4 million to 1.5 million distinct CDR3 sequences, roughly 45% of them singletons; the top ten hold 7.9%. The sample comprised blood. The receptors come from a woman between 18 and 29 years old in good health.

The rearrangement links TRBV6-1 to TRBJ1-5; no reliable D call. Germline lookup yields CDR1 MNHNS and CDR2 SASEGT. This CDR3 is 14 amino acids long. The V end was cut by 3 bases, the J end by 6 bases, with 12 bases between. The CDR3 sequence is CASSDLGGLQPQHF. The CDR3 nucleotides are TGTGCCAGCAGTGATTTAGGTGGGCTTCAGCCCCAGCATTTT.

CDR3 nucleotides: TGTGCCAGCAGTTTCAGGGGGACAGGCGGATACAATGAGCAGTACTTC. This sequence encodes CASSFRGTGGYNEQYF. The chain joins TRBV27 to TRBJ2-5; TRBD1 matches 8 bases. The CDR3 is made up of 16 amino acids. The V gene's germline CDR1 is MNHEY and CDR2 SMNVEV (reference sequence). The V segment lost 3 bases and the J segment 11 bases; nucleotides outside the gene matches: 17.

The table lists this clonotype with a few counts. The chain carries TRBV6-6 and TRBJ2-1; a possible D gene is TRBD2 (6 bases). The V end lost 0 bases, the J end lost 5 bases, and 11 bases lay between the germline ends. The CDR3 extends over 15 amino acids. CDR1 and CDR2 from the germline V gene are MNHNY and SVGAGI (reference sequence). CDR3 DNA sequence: TGTGCCAGCAGTTACTCGAGGGACTTCAACAATGAGCAGTTCTTC. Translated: CASSYSRDFNNEQFF.

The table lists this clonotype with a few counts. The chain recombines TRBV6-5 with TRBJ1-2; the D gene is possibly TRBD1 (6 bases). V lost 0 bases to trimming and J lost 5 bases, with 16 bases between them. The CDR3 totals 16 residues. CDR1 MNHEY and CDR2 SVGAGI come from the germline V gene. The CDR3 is CASSYSIGQPVYGYTF. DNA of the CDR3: TGTGCCAGCAGTTACTCGATAGGACAGCCAGTATATGGCTACACCTTC.

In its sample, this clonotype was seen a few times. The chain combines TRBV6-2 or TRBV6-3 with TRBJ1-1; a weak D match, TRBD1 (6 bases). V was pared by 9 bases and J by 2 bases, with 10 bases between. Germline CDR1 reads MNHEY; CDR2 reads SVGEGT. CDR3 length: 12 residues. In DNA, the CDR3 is TGTGCCAGTAGCGGGACAAACACTGAAGCTTTCTTT. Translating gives CASSGTNTEAFF.

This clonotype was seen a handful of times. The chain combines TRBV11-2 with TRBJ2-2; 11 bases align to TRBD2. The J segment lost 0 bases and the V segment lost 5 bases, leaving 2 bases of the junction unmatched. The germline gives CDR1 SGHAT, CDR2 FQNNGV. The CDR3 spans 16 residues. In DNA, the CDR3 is TGTGCCAGCAGCCTAGCGGGGGGTACGAACACCGGGGAGCTGTTTTTT. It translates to CASSLAGGTNTGELFF.

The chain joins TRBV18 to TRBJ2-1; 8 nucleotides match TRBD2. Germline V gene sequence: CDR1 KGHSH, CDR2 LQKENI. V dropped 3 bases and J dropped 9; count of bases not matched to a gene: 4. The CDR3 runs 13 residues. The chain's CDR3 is CASSPYREGEQFF. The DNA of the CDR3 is TGTGCCAGCTCACCGTACCGGGAGGGTGAGCAGTTCTTC.

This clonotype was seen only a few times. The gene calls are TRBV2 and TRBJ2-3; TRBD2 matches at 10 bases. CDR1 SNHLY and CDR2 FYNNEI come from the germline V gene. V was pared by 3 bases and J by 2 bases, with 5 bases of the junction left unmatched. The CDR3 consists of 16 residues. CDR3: CASSDASGSPTDTQYF. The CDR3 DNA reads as TGTGCCAGCAGTGATGCTAGCGGGAGCCCCACAGATACGCAGTATTTT.

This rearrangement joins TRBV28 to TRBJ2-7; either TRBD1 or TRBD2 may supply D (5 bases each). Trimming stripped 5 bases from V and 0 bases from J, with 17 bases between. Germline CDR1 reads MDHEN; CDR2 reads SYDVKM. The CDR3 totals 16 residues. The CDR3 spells CASSLYRDGSSYEQYF. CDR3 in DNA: TGTGCCAGCAGTCTCTACCGGGACGGAAGCTCCTACGAGCAGTACTTC.

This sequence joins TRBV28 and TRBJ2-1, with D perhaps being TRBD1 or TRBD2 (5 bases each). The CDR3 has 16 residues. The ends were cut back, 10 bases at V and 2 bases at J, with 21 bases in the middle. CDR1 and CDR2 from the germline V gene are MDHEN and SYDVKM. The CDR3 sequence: CATRPIEGPTYNEQFF. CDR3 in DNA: TGTGCCACCCGACCGATCGAGGGACCCACCTACAATGAGCAGTTCTTC. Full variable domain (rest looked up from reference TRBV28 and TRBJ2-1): DVKVTQSSRYLVKRTGEKVFLECVQDMDHENMFWYRQDPGLGLRLIYFSYDVKMKEKGDIPEGYSVSREKKERFSLILESASTNQTSMYLCATRPIEGPTYNEQFFGPGTRLTVL.

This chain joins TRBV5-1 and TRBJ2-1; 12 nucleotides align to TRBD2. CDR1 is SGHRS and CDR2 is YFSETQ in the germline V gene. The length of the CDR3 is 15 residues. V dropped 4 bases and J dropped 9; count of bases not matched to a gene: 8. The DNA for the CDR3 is TGCGCCAGCAGCCCTTCTAGCGGGGGGGCCGGTGAGCAGTTCTTC. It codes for CASSPSSGGAGEQFF. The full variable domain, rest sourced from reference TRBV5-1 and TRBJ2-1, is KAGVTQTPRYLIKTRGQQVTLSCSPISGHRSVSWYQQTPGQGLQFLFEYFSETQRNKGNFPGRFSGRQFSNSRSEMNVSTLELGDSALYLCASSPSSGGAGEQFFGPGTRLTVL.

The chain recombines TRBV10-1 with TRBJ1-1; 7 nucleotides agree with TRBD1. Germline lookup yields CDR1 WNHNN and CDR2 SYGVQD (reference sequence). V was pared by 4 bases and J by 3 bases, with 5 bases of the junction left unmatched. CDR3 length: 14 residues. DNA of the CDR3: TGCGCCAGCAGTGCCGGGACAGTCTACACTGAAGCTTTCTTT. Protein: CASSAGTVYTEAFF.